The clone carrying this T cell receptor beta chain was seen a single time. Antigen unknown. Germline and junction disagree at one end, which may indicate a read error. This sample's RNA came from whole unsorted tissue. This entry belongs to a study of tumor and adjacent non-tumor tissue in lung cancer. Across the study: On average, productive TCRbeta reads reached 4 million to 4.5 million per sample.

This CDR3 has 14 residues. Germline loops: CDR1 SGHAT, CDR2 FQNNGV. Three rounds of nested PCR, following a modified ARM-PCR protocol, produced the TCRbeta library. TCRdb ran MiXCR on the multiplex PCR reads and lists one entry per CDR3 protein. This sample has about 75,000 distinct CDR3 sequences, with 60% to 80% found just once. Notes on the study in general: Patients with more diverse tumor TCRs had worse survival. Tumor tissue had significantly higher TCR diversity than normal lung. Normal lung showed higher cumulative top 100 clone frequency than tumor.

The TCR was taken from a woman aged 45-65 years with non-small cell lung cancer. The sequenced sample was lung tumor tissue. V and J are TRBV11-2 and TRBJ1-1; D uncertain. CDR3 amino acids: CASSLLILGTKAFF. In DNA, the CDR3 is TGTGCCAGCAGCTTGCTAATACTGGGAACTAAAGCTTTCTTC.